These 9 T cell receptor beta chains originate from one sample sequenced in a study of T-cell memory formation after mild COVID-19. TCRdb fed the 5' RACE reads into MiXCR, producing one record per CDR3 protein. This table has about 400,000 distinct CDR3 sequences, approximately 19% appearing once. The source material was PBMCs or a T cell subset sorted from them (not recorded which). The origin of the receptors is a man aged 18 to 29 who had mild COVID-19 (a few samples of this study predate the infection). Cell type and time point are not known.

This clonotype has a handful of counts. The chain recombines TRBV7-9 with TRBJ2-5; 7 nucleotides line up with TRBD2. CDR1 SEHNR and CDR2 FQNEAQ come from the germline V gene (reference sequence). Losses at the gene ends were 3 bases for V and 5 bases for J; bases not matched to a gene: 3. The CDR3 loop spans 13 amino acids. Here the CDR3 reads CASSFREGETQYF. The CDR3 DNA reads as TGTGCCAGCAGCTTCAGGGAGGGGGAGACCCAGTACTTC.

This clonotype was counted a few times. V and J are TRBV27 and TRBJ2-3; 13 bases map to TRBD2. Germline-derived CDR1 and CDR2 are MNHEY and SMNVEV (reference sequence). Trimming removed 3 bases from V and 0 bases from J; junction bases left unmatched: 3. The CDR3 is 17 residues long. The CDR3 loop is CASSLTSGGFSTDTQYF. DNA of the CDR3: TGTGCCAGCAGTTTGACTAGCGGGGGGTTTAGCACAGATACGCAGTATTTT.

There are a few counts of this clonotype. V gene TRBV7-9 combines with J gene TRBJ2-2; D remains ambiguous. V dropped 5 bases and J dropped 6 bases, with 7 bases sitting between them. Germline V gene lookup returns CDR1 SEHNR and CDR2 FQNEAQ (reference sequence). The CDR3 runs 12 residues. CDR3 residues: CASSHGSGELFF. Here the CDR3 DNA reads TGTGCCAGCAGCCACGGGTCCGGGGAGCTGTTTTTT.

This clonotype occurred many times. This chain connects TRBV5-1 to TRBJ2-1, with D tentatively TRBD1 or TRBD2 (6 bases each). Germline V CDR1 and CDR2: SGHRS, YFSETQ. The CDR3 totals 14 residues. V was trimmed by 5 bases and J by 8 bases, leaving 17 bases between them. The CDR3 nucleotides are TGCGCCAGCAGGTATGCCGGGGGCCTCGATGAGCAGTTCTTC. It translates to CASRYAGGLDEQFF.

The chain is built from TRBV28 and TRBJ2-1; 7 bases map to TRBD2. Germline CDR1 and CDR2: MDHEN and SYDVKM. The ends lost 6 bases at V and 3 bases at J; junction bases unmatched: 5. CDR3 length: 14 residues. CDR3 loop: CASRPGTNYNEQFF. Here the CDR3 DNA reads TGTGCCAGCAGACCCGGGACTAACTACAATGAGCAGTTCTTC.

The genes are TRBV7-2 and TRBJ2-3; D is undetermined. The CDR3 is made up of 14 amino acids. CDR1 and CDR2 (germline): SGHTA, FQGNSA. V lost 1 base, J lost 2 bases, and 7 bases lay in between. The CDR3 nucleotides are TGTGCCAGCAGCTTAGTTGTGCACACAGATACGCAGTATTTT. Amino acid sequence: CASSLVVHTDTQYF.

This clonotype was counted a few times. The V gene is TRBV29-1, the J gene TRBJ2-1; 7 positions agree with TRBD1. This CDR3 has 14 residues. CDR1 is SQVTM, CDR2 ANQGSEA, per germline. Trimming took 4 bases from V and 1 from J; bases not matched to a gene: 4. In nucleotides, the CDR3 is TGCAGCGTTGGTAGGACAGGATCCTACAATGAGCAGTTCTTC. Translating it yields CSVGRTGSYNEQFF.

The chain uses TRBV25-1 and TRBJ2-1; 7 bases agree with TRBD1. After removal of 3 bases from V and 5 bases from J, the junction contained 10 bases not matched to a gene. CDR3 length: 16 amino acids. The germline V gene has CDR1 MGHDK and CDR2 SYGVNS. The CDR3 loop reads CASSDVRQGSHNEQFF. As DNA, the CDR3 is TGTGCCAGCAGTGACGTGAGACAGGGATCCCACAATGAGCAGTTCTTC.

V gene TRBV29-1 combines with J gene TRBJ1-5, with D perhaps TRBD1 (6 bases). The CDR3 is 13 amino acids. Trimming removed 6 bases from V and 2 bases from J, with 11 bases in between. CDR1 is SQVTM and CDR2 is ANQGSEA in the germline V gene. Here the CDR3 DNA reads TGCAGCGTCATGACAGGAGGCAATCAGCCCCAGCATTTT. This encodes CSVMTGGNQPQHF.